This record covers a single T cell receptor (beta chain). The CDR3 contains 11 residues. Trimming stripped 5 bases from V and 10 bases from J, with 11 bases between. Germline CDR1 reads SGHAT; CDR2 reads FQDESV (reference sequence). This record belongs to a study of blood T cell repertoires in COVID-19. Whole-study context: There were acute and convalescent COVID-19 samples, and they came from the United States, Italy and Spain. Nucleic acid was either cDNA or gDNA, and it came from T cells, B-cell-depleted T cells, or PBMCs.

Authors' methods: The authors estimated nucleated cell counts from reference gene primer amplification. The data were produced by immunoSEQ multiplex PCR, yet TCRdb's version contains in-frame clones alone and is incomplete. V, J and clone size are those of that table, while D and trimming were read from the DNA. The table has some 230,000 clones, 80% to 90% seen once. Specimen: peripheral blood. The receptor was derived from a man in his forties with acute or convalescent COVID-19. The chain couples TRBV11-1 to TRBJ1-1; possible D gene TRBD1, 6 bases. The CDR3, as DNA: TGTGCCAGCAGCATAGGACAGACAGCTTTCTTT. Translation: CASSIGQTAFF.